The 28 T cell receptor beta chains in this list originate from one sample, sequenced in a study of T cells in narcolepsy. Profiling relied on immunoSEQ multiplex PCR, and the TCRdb table lists in-frame clones only, not all of them. The data hold fewer than 25,000 clones, with 85% observed a single time. Input material: memory (CD45RA-) CD4+ T cells from blood. The receptors originated from a human donor in good health.

Worth noting for this clone: The junction departs from germline at one end; a sequencing error may be responsible. This chain connects TRBV7-7 to TRBJ2-7; D remains ambiguous. There are 11 residues in the CDR3. The germline V gene has CDR1 SSHAT and CDR2 FNYEAQ (reference sequence). The CDR3 coding sequence is TGTGCTAGCAGCTCCCCCTACGAGCAGTACTTC. Its protein is CASSSPYEQYF. Supplemented by reference TRBV7-7 and TRBJ2-7, the full variable domain reads GAGVSQSPRYKVTKRGQDVTLRCDPISSHATLYWYQQALGQGPEFLTYFNYEAQPDKSGLPSDRFSAERPEGSISTLTIQRTEQRDSAMYRCASSSPYEQYFGPGTRLTVT.

The gene calls are TRBV28 and TRBJ2-3; TRBD2 aligns across 10 bases. V shed 3 bases, J shed 4 bases, and the junction held 4 bases outside the gene matches. The CDR3 has 15 residues. CDR1 and CDR2 (germline): MDHEN, SYDVKM. The CDR3 here is CASSFSGRAPDTQYF. CDR3 bases: TGTGCCAGCAGTTTCAGCGGGAGGGCCCCAGATACGCAGTATTTT.

The chain uses TRBV15 and TRBJ2-1; TRBD2 agrees at 7 bases. Germline lookup yields CDR1 LNHNV and CDR2 YYDKDF (reference sequence). With V trimmed by 0 bases and J by 5 bases, 7 bases remained unmatched. The CDR3 is made up of 16 amino acids. CDR3 region: CATSRERGSRNNEQFF. The CDR3, as DNA: TGTGCCACCAGCAGAGAACGCGGGAGTAGAAACAATGAGCAGTTCTTC.

This chain connects TRBV28 to TRBJ1-2, with 8 bases that match TRBD1. The V gene end was trimmed by 6 bases and the J gene end by 6 bases; junction bases not matched to a gene: 12. CDR3 length equals 15 residues. Germline values: CDR1 MDHEN, CDR2 SYDVKM. CDR3 sequence (DNA): TGTGCCAGCAGCCCCGGACAGGGAATTAGAGATGGCTACACCTTC. Protein sequence: CASSPGQGIRDGYTF.

V and J are TRBV28 and TRBJ2-1; D unclear. The V end was cut by 2 bases, the J end by 9 bases, with 11 bases between. The V gene's germline CDR1 is MDHEN and CDR2 SYDVKM. This CDR3 contains 13 residues. In DNA, the CDR3 is TGTGCCAGCAGTTTACCATCCCGTGGTGAGCAGTTCTTC. Amino acid sequence: CASSLPSRGEQFF. The variable domain in full, completed from reference TRBV28 and TRBJ2-1, reads DVKVTQSSRYLVKRTGEKVFLECVQDMDHENMFWYRQDPGLGLRLIYFSYDVKMKEKGDIPEGYSVSREKKERFSLILESASTNQTSMYLCASSLPSRGEQFFGPGTRLTVL.

The chain joins TRBV7-2 to TRBJ2-1; no reliable D call. This CDR3 spans 14 amino acids. V was trimmed by 0 bases and J by 6 bases, leaving 9 bases between them. Germline values: CDR1 SGHTA, CDR2 FQGNSA. CDR3 bases: TGTGCCAGCAGCTTAGCGGCAGGAGCCAATGAGCAGTTCTTC. This codes for CASSLAAGANEQFF.

This rearrangement joins TRBV19 to TRBJ2-3; 7 bases line up with TRBD1. Trimming removed 8 bases from V and 8 bases from J; junction bases left unmatched: 4. The germline V gene has CDR1 LNHDA and CDR2 SQIVND (reference sequence). This CDR3 is built from 11 residues. The CDR3 protein is CASRDRATQYF. The CDR3 DNA follows: TGTGCCAGTCGTGACAGGGCTACGCAGTATTTT.

The gene calls are TRBV6-1 and TRBJ1-4; D is uncertain. The CDR3 is 16 residues long. Between the trimmed V and J ends, which lost 2 bases and 2 bases, there was a span of 12 bases. Germline-derived CDR1 and CDR2 are MNHNS and SASEGT. The CDR3 loop reads CASSEYAGATNEKLFF. In DNA form, the CDR3 reads TGTGCCAGCAGTGAATATGCAGGCGCCACTAATGAAAAACTGTTTTTT.

This chain connects TRBV10-3 to TRBJ2-3, with D unresolved. The CDR3 consists of 12 residues. Germline CDR1 and CDR2: ENHRY and SYGVKD. Between the trimmed V and J ends, which lost 10 bases and 2 bases, there was a span of 10 bases. The CDR3, as DNA: TGTGCCACTGATGACCACACAGATACGCAGTATTTT. This gives the protein CATDDHTDTQYF.

V and J are TRBV6-1 and TRBJ2-5; D is ambiguous. Looked up from germline, CDR1 is MNHNS and CDR2 is SASEGT. There are 11 residues in the CDR3. V lost 8 bases and J lost 5, with 9 bases in between. CDR3 protein: CASGLGETQYF. In DNA, the CDR3 is TGTGCCAGCGGGTTGGGGGAGACCCAGTACTTC.

The J gene is TRBJ2-1, the V gene TRBV19; the D gene is possibly TRBD1 (5 bases). The CDR3 consists of 15 residues. V dropped 1 base and J dropped 8 bases, with 15 bases sitting between them. Germline lookup yields CDR1 LNHDA and CDR2 SQIVND (reference sequence). CDR3: CASSIAPAGPYEQFF. In nucleotides, the CDR3 is TGTGCCAGTAGTATAGCCCCGGCAGGGCCGTATGAGCAGTTCTTC. Looking up the rest from reference TRBV19 and TRBJ2-1 gives the full variable domain: DGGITQSPKYLFRKEGQNVTLSCEQNLNHDAMYWYRQDPGQGLRLIYYSQIVNDFQKGDIAEGYSVSREKKESFPLTVTSAQKNPTAFYLCASSIAPAGPYEQFFGPGTRLTVL.

V is TRBV28 and J is TRBJ2-1; D ambiguous. This CDR3 has 14 residues. Trimming removed 5 bases at V and 0 bases at J, with 8 bases between. Germline CDR1 is MDHEN and CDR2 is SYDVKM. The chain's CDR3 is CASSVGFSYNEQFF. The CDR3 coding sequence is TGTGCCAGCAGTGTCGGGTTCTCCTACAATGAGCAGTTCTTC.

The chain uses TRBV14 and TRBJ2-3; 9 nucleotides agree with TRBD2. V lost 3 bases and J lost 3; bases outside the gene matches: 4. This CDR3 has 15 amino acids. In germline, CDR1 is SGHDN, CDR2 FVKESK. CDR3 sequence (DNA): TGTGCCAGCAGCCATAGTAGCGGGAGTACAGATACGCAGTATTTT. It is translated as CASSHSSGSTDTQYF.

CDR3 DNA: TGTGCCAGCAGTTTAGACAGGGGGTTGGGTGAGCAGTTCTTC. This codes for CASSLDRGLGEQFF. The V and J genes are TRBV28 and TRBJ2-1, with 9 positions matching TRBD1. Losses at the gene ends were 2 bases for V and 9 bases for J; bases not matched to a gene: 5. The CDR3 loop spans 14 amino acids. Per germline, CDR1 MDHEN and CDR2 SYDVKM.

The J gene is TRBJ2-1, the V gene TRBV5-1, with D perhaps TRBD1 (5 bases). The germline V and J ends were trimmed by 1 base and 5 bases, with 13 bases remaining between them. Germline-derived CDR1 and CDR2 are SGHRS and YFSETQ. The CDR3 totals 15 residues. The CDR3 DNA follows: TGCGCCAGCAGCTTGTCAGGGAATACCCACAATGAGCAGTTCTTC. Translation: CASSLSGNTHNEQFF.

DNA of the CDR3: TGTGCCAGCAGTGACTCTGGGGTCTATGGCTACACCTTC. Its protein is CASSDSGVYGYTF. The V call is TRBV6-4, the J call TRBJ1-2, with D hard to call. Germline-derived CDR1 and CDR2 are MRHNA and SNTAGT. With 0 bases removed from V and 4 bases from J, the gap between germline ends came to 6 bases. This CDR3 has 13 residues.

V gene TRBV6-5 combines with J gene TRBJ2-7; D might be TRBD1 (6 bases). Germline V lookup: CDR1 MNHEY, CDR2 SVGAGI. V was clipped by 7 bases and J by 3 bases, with 16 bases between them. There are 14 residues in the CDR3. In DNA form, the CDR3 reads TGTGCCAGCATGAAGGGCAGGGGAGACTACGAGCAGTACTTC. The encoded protein is CASMKGRGDYEQYF.

The V call is TRBV28, the J call TRBJ1-2; weak D call: TRBD1 (6 bases). Germline CDR1 MDHEN, CDR2 SYDVKM. This CDR3 is 15 amino acids long. V was clipped by 5 bases and J by 7 bases, with 20 bases between them. The CDR3 DNA reads as TGTGCCAGCAGTCCCCGGGACACTGACTTTGTTGGCTACACCTTC. Its protein is CASSPRDTDFVGYTF.

The chain combines TRBV5-5 with TRBJ1-3; D possibly corresponds to TRBD1 (5 bases). Germline assignment: CDR1 SGHKS and CDR2 YYEKEE (reference sequence). The V gene lost 5 bases and the J gene lost 5 bases, with 14 bases spanning the gap. The CDR3 totals 14 residues. This CDR3 reads CASSARLGRNTIYF. CDR3 nucleotide sequence: TGTGCCAGCAGTGCGAGATTGGGGCGAAACACCATATATTTT.

V and J are TRBV18 and TRBJ2-5; tentatively, D is TRBD2 (5 bases). Trimming shortened V by 4 bases and J by 0 bases, and 21 bases separated the two germline ends. Germline CDR1 is KGHSH and CDR2 is LQKENI. The length of the CDR3 is 18 residues. CDR3 nucleotides: TGTGCCAGCTCACTTACATTATCAGCGGTAGGGTACCAAGAGACCCAGTACTTC. Amino acid sequence: CASSLTLSAVGYQETQYF. The full variable domain, in which reference TRBV18 and TRBJ2-5 provide the parts outside the CDR3, is NAGVMQNPRHLVRRRGQEARLRCSPMKGHSHVYWYRQLPEEGLKFMVYLQKENIIDESGMPKERFSAEFPKEGPSILRIQQVVRGDSAAYFCASSLTLSAVGYQETQYFGPGTRLLVL.

The rearrangement uses TRBV5-5 and TRBJ2-1, with TRBD1 identical over 8 bases. CDR3 size: 15 residues. Unmatched junction bases numbered 7, after V lost 4 bases and J lost 4 bases. Germline V gives CDR1 SGHKS, CDR2 YYEKEE (reference sequence). The CDR3 is CASSTGTGSYNEQFF. CDR3 sequence (DNA): TGTGCCAGCAGCACCGGGACAGGATCTTACAATGAGCAGTTCTTC.

The chain employs TRBV9 and TRBJ2-5, with D possibly being TRBD1 (5 bases). V lost 0 bases to trimming and J lost 2 bases, with 11 bases between them. The CDR3 totals 15 residues. Germline CDR1 is SGDLS and CDR2 is YYNGEE. The CDR3 DNA reads TGTGCCAGCAGCGTAGCTACAGGAGCTCAAGAGACCCAGTACTTC. It translates to CASSVATGAQETQYF.

The chain uses TRBV19 and TRBJ2-2; tentatively, D is TRBD1 (6 bases). The V gene's germline CDR1 is LNHDA and CDR2 SQIVND (reference sequence). The ends were cut back, 9 bases at V and 0 bases at J, with 8 bases in the middle. The CDR3 spans 13 residues. Here the CDR3 DNA reads TGTGCCAGCAGGGGCCCGAACACCGGGGAGCTGTTTTTT. It codes for CASRGPNTGELFF.

This clone is a singleton in its sample. This chain joins TRBV11-2 and TRBJ2-7; D unresolved. This CDR3 has 17 amino acids. CDR1 and CDR2 from the germline V gene are SGHAT and FQNNGV. Trimming took 2 bases from V and 4 from J, leaving 21 bases between them. For the CDR3, the DNA is TGTGCCAGCAGCTTAACTTCGGGTAGCCGAAATTTTTACGAGCAGTACTTC. It codes for CASSLTSGSRNFYEQYF.

The chain employs TRBV11-2 and TRBJ1-5, with D hard to call. The V and J ends lost 3 bases and 1 base respectively, with 7 bases between them. Looked up from germline, CDR1 is SGHAT and CDR2 is FQNNGV. The CDR3 spans 14 residues. CDR3 loop: CASSFGRSNQPQHF. CDR3 bases: TGTGCCAGCAGCTTTGGACGGAGCAATCAGCCCCAGCATTTT.

The V and J genes are TRBV4-3 and TRBJ2-1; TRBD1 matches 7 bases. The CDR3 totals 15 residues. In germline, CDR1 is LGHNA, CDR2 YSLEER. The V gene end was trimmed by 0 bases and the J gene end by 7 bases; junction bases not matched to a gene: 6. CDR3 nucleotide sequence: TGCGCCAGCAGCCAAGATTCGAGGGGGCGAAATGAGCAGTTCTTC. The encoded protein is CASSQDSRGRNEQFF.

This chain joins TRBV5-4 and TRBJ2-7; the D is unclear. The CDR3 length is 12 residues. The V end was cut by 0 bases, the J end by 3 bases, with 4 bases between. The germline V gene has CDR1 SGHNT and CDR2 YYREEE (reference sequence). The CDR3 loop is CASSLDNYEQYF. The CDR3 nucleotides are TGTGCCAGCAGCTTGGATAACTACGAGCAGTACTTC.

The chain carries TRBV4-2 and TRBJ2-7; D assignment may be TRBD1 or TRBD2 (5 bases each). Germline values: CDR1 LGHNA, CDR2 YNFKEQ. Trimming pared 4 bases from V and 2 bases from J, leaving 15 bases between. The CDR3 runs to 15 residues. The CDR3 region is CASSLNRDGPYEQYF. In DNA, the CDR3 is TGTGCCAGCAGCCTTAACCGGGACGGGCCCTACGAGCAGTACTTC.